This T cell receptor (beta chain) was sequenced for a study of cytomegalovirus exposure and HLA in healthy donors. Study as a whole: In an early release, HLA-typed donors contributed tens of millions of unique TCR sequences.

Of note for this clone: Its cognate antigen is unknown.

Germline CDR1 reads LNHDA; CDR2 reads SQIVND (reference sequence). The CDR3 covers 16 residues. V shed 5 bases, J shed 7 bases, and the junction held 10 bases outside the gene matches. Primers included in the PCR were 60 Vbeta and 13 Jbeta primers. Data came from immunoSEQ multiplex PCR; TCRdb stores just in-frame clones and leaves some out. The sample yields roughly 150,000 clones, around three quarters seen once. Study conclusions and caveats: A later analysis reported that several of the most significant clusters appeared to be linked to common viral pathogens, among them Epstein-Barr virus. Later, TCR association rates were found to vary by HLA locus, highest for DRB1 and lowest for HLA-C.

The rearrangement uses TRBV19 and TRBJ1-5, with 11 bases that match TRBD1. The sequence came from a man in his forties or fifties in good health and CMV-seronegative. Sequencing used PBMCs. CDR3 coding DNA: TGTGCCAGTAGTCGCGGGACAGGGGGTTTAGGACAGCCCCAGCATTTT. Residues: CASSRGTGGLGQPQHF.